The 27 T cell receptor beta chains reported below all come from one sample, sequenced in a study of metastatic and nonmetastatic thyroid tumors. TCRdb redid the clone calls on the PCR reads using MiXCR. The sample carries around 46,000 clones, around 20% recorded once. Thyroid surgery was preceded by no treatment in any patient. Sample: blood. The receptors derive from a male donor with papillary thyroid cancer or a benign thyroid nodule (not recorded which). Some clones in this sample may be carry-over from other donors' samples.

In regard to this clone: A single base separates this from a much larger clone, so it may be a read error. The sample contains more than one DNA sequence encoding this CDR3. The CDR3 region has the DNA TGTGCCAGCAGTGATACCGGGCTACGTTCCCTCGAGCAGTACTTC. It translates to CASSDTGLRSLEQYF. The chain employs TRBV2 and TRBJ2-7, with D unclear. This CDR3 comprises 15 residues. Germline V gene data show CDR1 as SNHLY and CDR2 as FYNNEI. Between the trimmed V and J ends, which lost 3 bases and 6 bases, there was a span of 18 bases.

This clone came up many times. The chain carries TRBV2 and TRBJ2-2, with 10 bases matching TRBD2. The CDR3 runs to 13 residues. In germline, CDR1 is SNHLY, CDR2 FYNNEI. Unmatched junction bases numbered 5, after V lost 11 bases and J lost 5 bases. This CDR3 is CASSGRGTGELFF. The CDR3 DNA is TGTGCCTCGAGCGGGAGGGGGACCGGGGAGCTGTTTTTT.

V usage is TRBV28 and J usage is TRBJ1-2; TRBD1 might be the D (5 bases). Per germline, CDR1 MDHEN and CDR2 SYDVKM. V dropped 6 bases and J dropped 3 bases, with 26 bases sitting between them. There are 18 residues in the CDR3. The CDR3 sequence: CASSRVAIQEFHDYGYTF. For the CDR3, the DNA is TGTGCCAGCAGCCGAGTGGCAATACAGGAATTTCATGACTATGGCTACACCTTC.

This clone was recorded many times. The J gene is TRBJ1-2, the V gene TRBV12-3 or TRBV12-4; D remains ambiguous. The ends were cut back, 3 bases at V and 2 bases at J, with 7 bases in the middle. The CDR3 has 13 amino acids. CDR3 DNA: TGTGCCAGCAGTTTGTCCAACAACTATGGCTACACCTTC. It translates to CASSLSNNYGYTF.

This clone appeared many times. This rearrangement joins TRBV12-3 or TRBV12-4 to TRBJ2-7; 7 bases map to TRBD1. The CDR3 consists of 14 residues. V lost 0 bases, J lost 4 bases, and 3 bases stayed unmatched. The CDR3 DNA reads TGTGCCAGCAGTTTAGCAGGGGGCATTTACGAGCAGTACTTC. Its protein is CASSLAGGIYEQYF.

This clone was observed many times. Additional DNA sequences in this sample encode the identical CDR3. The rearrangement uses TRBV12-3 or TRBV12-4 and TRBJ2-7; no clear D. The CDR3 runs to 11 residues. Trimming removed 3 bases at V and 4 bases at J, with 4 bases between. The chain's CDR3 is CASSLGYEQYF. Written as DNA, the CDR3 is TGTGCCAGCAGTTTGGGGTACGAGCAGTACTTC.

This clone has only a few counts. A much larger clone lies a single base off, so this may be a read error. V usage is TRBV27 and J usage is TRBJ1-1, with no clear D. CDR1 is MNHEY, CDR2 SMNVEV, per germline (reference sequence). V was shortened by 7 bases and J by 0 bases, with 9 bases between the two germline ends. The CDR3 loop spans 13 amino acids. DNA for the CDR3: TGTGCCAGCAATGGATGGTTGAACACTGAAGCTTTCTTT. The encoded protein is CASNGWLNTEAFF.

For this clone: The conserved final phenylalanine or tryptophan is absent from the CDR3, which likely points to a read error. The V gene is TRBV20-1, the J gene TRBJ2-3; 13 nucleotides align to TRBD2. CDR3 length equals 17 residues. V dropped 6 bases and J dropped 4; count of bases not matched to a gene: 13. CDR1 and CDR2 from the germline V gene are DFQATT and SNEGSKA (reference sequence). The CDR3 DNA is TGCAGTGCCTTACGACTAGCGGGAGGCACAAGTGCAGATACGCAGTATTTA. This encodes CSALRLAGGTSADTQYL.

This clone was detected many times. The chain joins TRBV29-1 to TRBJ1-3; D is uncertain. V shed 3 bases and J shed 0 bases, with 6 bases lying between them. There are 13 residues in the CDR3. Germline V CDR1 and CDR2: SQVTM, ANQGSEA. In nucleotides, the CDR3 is TGCAGCGTTGACGCAGGCTCTGGAAACACCATATATTTT. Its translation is CSVDAGSGNTIYF.

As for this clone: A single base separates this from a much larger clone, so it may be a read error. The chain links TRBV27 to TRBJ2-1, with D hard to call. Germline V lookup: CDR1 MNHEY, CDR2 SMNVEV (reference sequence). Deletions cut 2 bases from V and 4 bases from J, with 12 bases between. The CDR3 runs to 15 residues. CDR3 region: CASSLGRVRYNEQFF. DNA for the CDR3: TGTGCCAGCAGTTTAGGCCGGGTACGTTACAATGAGCAGTTCTTC.

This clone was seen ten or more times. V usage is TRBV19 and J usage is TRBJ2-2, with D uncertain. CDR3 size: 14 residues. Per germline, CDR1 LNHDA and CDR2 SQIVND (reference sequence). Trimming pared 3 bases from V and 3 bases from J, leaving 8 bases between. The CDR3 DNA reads TGTGCCAGTAGTATTCGGGCCGACACCGGGGAGCTGTTTTTT. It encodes CASSIRADTGELFF. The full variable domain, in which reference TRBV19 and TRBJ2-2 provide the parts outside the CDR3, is DGGITQSPKYLFRKEGQNVTLSCEQNLNHDAMYWYRQDPGQGLRLIYYSQIVNDFQKGDIAEGYSVSREKKESFPLTVTSAQKNPTAFYLCASSIRADTGELFFGEGSRLTVL.

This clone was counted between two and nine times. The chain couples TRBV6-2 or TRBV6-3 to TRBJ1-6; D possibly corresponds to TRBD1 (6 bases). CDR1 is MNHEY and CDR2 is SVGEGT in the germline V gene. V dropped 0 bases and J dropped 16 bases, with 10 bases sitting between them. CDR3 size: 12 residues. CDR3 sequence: CASSYSRGTLHF. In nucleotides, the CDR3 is TGTGCCAGCAGTTACTCGAGGGGGACTCTCCACTTT.

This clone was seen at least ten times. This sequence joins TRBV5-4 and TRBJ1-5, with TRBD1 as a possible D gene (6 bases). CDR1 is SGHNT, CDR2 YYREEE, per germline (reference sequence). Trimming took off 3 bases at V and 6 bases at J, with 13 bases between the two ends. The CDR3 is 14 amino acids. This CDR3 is CASSSGGAGQPQHF. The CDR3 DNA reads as TGTGCCAGCAGCTCCGGGGGCGCGGGTCAGCCCCAGCATTTT.

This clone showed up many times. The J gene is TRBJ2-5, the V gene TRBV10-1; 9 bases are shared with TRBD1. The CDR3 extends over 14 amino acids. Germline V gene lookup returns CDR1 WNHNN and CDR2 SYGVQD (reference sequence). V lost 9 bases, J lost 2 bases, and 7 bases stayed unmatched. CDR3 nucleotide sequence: TGCGCCAGAGACGGGACAGGGAGACAAGAGACCCAGTACTTC. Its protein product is CARDGTGRQETQYF.

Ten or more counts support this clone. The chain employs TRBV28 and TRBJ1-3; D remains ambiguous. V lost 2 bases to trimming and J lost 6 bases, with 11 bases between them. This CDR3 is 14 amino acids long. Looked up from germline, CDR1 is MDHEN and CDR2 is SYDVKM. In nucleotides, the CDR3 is TGTGCCAGCAGTTTACCTGGGCCCGCAAACACCATATATTTT. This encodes CASSLPGPANTIYF.

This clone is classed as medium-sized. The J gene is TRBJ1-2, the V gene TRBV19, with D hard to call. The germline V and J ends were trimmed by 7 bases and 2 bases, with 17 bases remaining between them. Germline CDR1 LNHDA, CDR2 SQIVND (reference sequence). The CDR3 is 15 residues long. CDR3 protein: CASTPGQLRNYGYTF. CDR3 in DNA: TGTGCCAGTACCCCCGGCCAGCTTCGCAACTATGGCTACACCTTC.

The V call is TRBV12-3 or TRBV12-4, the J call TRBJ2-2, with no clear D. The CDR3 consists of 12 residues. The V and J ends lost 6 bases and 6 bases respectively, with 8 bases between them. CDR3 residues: CASSRRPGELFF. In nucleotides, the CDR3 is TGTGCCAGCAGCCGGCGCCCCGGGGAGCTGTTTTTT.

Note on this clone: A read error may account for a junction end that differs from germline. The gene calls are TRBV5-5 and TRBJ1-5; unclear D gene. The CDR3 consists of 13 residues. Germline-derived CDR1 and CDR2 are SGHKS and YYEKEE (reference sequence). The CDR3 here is CGSSFYTDQPQHF. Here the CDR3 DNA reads TGTGGCAGCAGCTTTTATACTGATCAGCCCCAGCATTTT.

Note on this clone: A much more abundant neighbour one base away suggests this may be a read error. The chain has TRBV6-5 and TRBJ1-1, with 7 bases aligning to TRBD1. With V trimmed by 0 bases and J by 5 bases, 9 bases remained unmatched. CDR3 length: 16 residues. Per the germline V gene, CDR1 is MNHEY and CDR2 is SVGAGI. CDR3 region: CASSYSWRGRATEAFF. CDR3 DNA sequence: TGTGCCAGCAGTTACTCGTGGAGGGGGCGGGCGACTGAAGCTTTCTTT.

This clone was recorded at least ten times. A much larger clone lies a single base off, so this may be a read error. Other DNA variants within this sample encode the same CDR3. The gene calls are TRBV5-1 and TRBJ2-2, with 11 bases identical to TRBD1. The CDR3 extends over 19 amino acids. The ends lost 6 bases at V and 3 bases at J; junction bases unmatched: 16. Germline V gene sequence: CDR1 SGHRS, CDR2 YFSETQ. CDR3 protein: CASKLLDRGRVKDTGELFF. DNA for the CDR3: TGCGCCAGCAAGCTGTTGGACAGGGGGCGCGTGAAAGACACCGGGGAGCTGTTTTTT.

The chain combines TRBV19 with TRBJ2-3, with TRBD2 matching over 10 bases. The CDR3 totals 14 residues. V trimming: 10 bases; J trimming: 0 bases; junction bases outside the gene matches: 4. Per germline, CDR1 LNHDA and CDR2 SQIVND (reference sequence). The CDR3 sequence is CATSSGRSTDTQYF. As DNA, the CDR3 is TGTGCCACATCTAGCGGGAGAAGCACAGATACGCAGTATTTT.

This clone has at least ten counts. In nucleotides, the CDR3 is TGTGCCAGCAGCTTAGCGGCGCCAGTACCCTACAATGAGCAGTTCTTC. This translates into CASSLAAPVPYNEQFF. The chain recombines TRBV7-2 with TRBJ2-1, with unresolved D. V gave up 0 bases and J gave up 2 bases, with 11 bases separating them. Germline V gives CDR1 SGHTA, CDR2 FQGNSA. The length of the CDR3 is 16 residues.

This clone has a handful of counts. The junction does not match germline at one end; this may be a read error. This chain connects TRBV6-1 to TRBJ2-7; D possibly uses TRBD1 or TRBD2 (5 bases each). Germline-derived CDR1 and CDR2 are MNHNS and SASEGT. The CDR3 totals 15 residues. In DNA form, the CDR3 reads TGTGCCAGCAGCGAAATGGCACTAGGGGCTGCCGAGCAGTGCTTC. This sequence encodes CASSEMALGAAEQCF.

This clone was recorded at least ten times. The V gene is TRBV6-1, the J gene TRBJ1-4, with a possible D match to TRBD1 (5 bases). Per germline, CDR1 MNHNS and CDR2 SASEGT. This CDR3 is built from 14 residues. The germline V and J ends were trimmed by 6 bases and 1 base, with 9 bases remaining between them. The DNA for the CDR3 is TGTGCCAGCAGGGTCGGACAAACTAATGAAAAACTGTTTTTT. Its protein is CASRVGQTNEKLFF.

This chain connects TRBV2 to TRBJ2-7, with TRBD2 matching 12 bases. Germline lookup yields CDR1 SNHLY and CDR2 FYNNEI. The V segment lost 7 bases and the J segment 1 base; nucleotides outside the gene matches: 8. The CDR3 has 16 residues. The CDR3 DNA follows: TGTGCCAGCATGAAACTAGCGGGGGGCCCTTCCTACGAGCAGTACTTC. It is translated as CASMKLAGGPSYEQYF.

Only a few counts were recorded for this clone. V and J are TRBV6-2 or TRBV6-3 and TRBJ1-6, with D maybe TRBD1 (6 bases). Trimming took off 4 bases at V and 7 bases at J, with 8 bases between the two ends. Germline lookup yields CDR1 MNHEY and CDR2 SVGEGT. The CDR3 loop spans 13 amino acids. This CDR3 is CASSWQGNSPLHF. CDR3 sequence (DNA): TGTGCCAGCAGTTGGCAGGGGAATTCACCCCTCCACTTT.

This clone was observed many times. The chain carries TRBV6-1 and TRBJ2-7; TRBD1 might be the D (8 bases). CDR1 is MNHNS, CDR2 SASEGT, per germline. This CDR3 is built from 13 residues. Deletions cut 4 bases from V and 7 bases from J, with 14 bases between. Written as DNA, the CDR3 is TGTGCCAGCAGTGGACAGGGGCGGGGGGAGCAGTACTTC. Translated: CASSGQGRGEQYF.